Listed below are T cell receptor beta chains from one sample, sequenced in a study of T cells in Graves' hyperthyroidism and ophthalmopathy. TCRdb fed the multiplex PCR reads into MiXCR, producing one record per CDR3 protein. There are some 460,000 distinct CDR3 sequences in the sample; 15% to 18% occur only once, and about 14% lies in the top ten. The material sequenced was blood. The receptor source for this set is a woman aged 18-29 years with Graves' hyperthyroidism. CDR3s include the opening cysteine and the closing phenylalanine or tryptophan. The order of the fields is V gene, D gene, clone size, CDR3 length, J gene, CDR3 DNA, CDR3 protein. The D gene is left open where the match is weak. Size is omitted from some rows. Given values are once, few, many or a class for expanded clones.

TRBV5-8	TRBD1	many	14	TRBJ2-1	TGTGCCAGCAGCTTGGTGGTTAACAGGGGGGAGCAGTTCTTC	CASSLVVNRGEQFF
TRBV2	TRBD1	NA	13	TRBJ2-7	TGTGCCAGCAGCGACAGGGTCTCCTACGAGCAGTACTTC	CASSDRVSYEQYF
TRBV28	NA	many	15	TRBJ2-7	TGTGCCAGCAGTTCACCCCCGGGACGGATCTACGAGCAGTACTTC	CASSSPPGRIYEQYF
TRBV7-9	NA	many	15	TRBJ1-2	TGTGCCAGCAGCTTAGTTCAACACCTAAACTATGGCTACACCTTC	CASSLVQHLNYGYTF
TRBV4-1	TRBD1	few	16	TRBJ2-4	TGCGCCAGCAGCCAAGGCGACAGGGGCAGCAAAAACATTCAGTACTTC	CASSQGDRGSKNIQYF
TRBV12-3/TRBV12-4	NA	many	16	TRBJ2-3	TGTGCCAGCAGTTTAGCGCTAGCACCGAGCACAGATACGCAGTATTTT	CASSLALAPSTDTQYF
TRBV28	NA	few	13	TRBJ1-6	TGTGCCAGCAGGGAGTTTGTTAGGTCACCCCTCCACTTT	CASREFVRSPLHF
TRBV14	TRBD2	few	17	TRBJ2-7	TGTGCCAGCAGCCGGGGAGGGCTAAACAGAGATTCCTACGAGCAGTACTTC	CASSRGGLNRDSYEQYF
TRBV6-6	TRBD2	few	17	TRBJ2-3	TGTGCCAGCAGTTACGGGGCGGGAGCTTATGTAGGAGATACGCAGTATTTT	CASSYGAGAYVGDTQYF
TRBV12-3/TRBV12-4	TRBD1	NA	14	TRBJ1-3	TGTGCCAGCAGCAGTACAGGGGCGGTAAACACCATATATTTT	CASSSTGAVNTIYF
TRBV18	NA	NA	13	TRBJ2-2	TGTGCCAGCTCACCACATGTAACCGGGGAGCTGTTTTTT	CASSPHVTGELFF
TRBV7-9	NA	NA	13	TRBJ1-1	TGTGCCAGCAGCCTTGGGACGCTGGGAGAAGCTTTCTTT	CASSLGTLGEAFF
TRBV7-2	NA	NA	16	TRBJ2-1	TGTGCCAGCAGCTTAGATGAGTACTCCCCGGGGGATGAGCAGTTCTTC	CASSLDEYSPGDEQFF
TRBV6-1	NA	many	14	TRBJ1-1	TGTGCCAGCGGTATGGGTACAGGGAACACTGAAGCTTTCTTT	CASGMGTGNTEAFF
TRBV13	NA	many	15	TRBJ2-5	TGTGCCAGCATTAAAGAAGGGGCCGGGGGAGAGACCCAGTACTTC	CASIKEGAGGETQYF
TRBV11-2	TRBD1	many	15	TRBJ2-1	TGTGCCAGCAGCTCGACAGGGGGCGCGTACAATGAGCAGTTCTTC	CASSSTGGAYNEQFF
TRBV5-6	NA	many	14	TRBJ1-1	TGTGCCAGCAGTTTCGGCAGGGTGAACACTGAAGCTTTCTTT	CASSFGRVNTEAFF
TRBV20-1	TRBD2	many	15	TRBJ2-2	TGCAGTGCTAGAGGTGGCGGGAGCGACACCGGGGAGCTGTTTTTT	CSARGGGSDTGELFF
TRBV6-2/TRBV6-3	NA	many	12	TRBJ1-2	TGTGCCAGCAGCCCCGGGTGGCGAGGCTACACCTTC	CASSPGWRGYTF
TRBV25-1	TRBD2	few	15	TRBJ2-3	TGTGCCAGCAGTGAACCAGCGGGGGGGACAGATACGCAGTATTTT	CASSEPAGGTDTQYF
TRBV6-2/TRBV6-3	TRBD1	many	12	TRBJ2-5	TGTGCCAGCGACAGGGGTGGAAAGACCCAGTACTTC	CASDRGGKTQYF
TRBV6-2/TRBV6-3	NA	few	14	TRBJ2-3	TGTGCCAGCAGTTACTCGGAAGCTACAGATACGCAGTATTTT	CASSYSEATDTQYF
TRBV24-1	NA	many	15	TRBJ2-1	TGTGCCACCAGTGGGCTGGGTAACTCCTACAATGAGCAGTTCTTC	CATSGLGNSYNEQFF
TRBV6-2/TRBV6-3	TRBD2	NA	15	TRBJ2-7	TGTGCCAGCAGCGACGGGCTAGCGGGGGTTTACGAGCAGTACTTC	CASSDGLAGVYEQYF
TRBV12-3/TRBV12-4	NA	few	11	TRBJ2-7	TGTGCCAGCAGTAAGATAGACGAGCAGTACTTC	CASSKIDEQYF
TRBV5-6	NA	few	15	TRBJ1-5	TGTGCCAGCAGCTTAACGTCTATACGGGATCAGCCCCAGCATTTT	CASSLTSIRDQPQHF
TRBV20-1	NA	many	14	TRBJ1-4	TGCAGTGCTCGATGGGAAGCAACTAATGAAAAACTGTTTTTT	CSARWEATNEKLFF
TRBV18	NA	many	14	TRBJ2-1	TGTGCCAGCTCACCACCGAACAGAGGAAATGAGCAGTTCTTC	CASSPPNRGNEQFF
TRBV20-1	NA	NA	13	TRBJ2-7	TGCAGTGCTAGTCCCCCCGGGGCCTACGAGCAGTACTTC	CSASPPGAYEQYF
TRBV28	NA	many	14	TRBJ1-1	TGTGCCAGCAGCCCGACAGGTAGCCTAGGTTTGGCTTTCTTT	CASSPTGSLGLAFF
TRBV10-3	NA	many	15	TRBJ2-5	TGTGCCATCAGTGAGTCGTCGGGGGCAGGGGAGACCCAGTACTTC	CAISESSGAGETQYF
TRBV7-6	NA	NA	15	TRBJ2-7	TGTGCCAGCAGGGTGTGGGGGGCCGCGTATTACGAGCAGTACTTC	CASRVWGAAYYEQYF
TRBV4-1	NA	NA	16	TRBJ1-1	TGCGCCAGCAGCCAAGAAGGGCCGGGTTCGGCCACTGAAGCTTTCTTT	CASSQEGPGSATEAFF
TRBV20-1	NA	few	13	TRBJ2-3	TGCAGCCCGGGCCCGAGTGGCACAGATACGCAGTATTTT	CSPGPSGTDTQYF
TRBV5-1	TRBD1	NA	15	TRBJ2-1	TGCGCCAGCAGCATCGGGACAGGGGGGTACAATGAGCAGTTCTTC	CASSIGTGGYNEQFF
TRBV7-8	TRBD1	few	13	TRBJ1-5	TGTGCCAGCGACAGGGTGGGGAATCAGCCCCAGCATTTT	CASDRVGNQPQHF
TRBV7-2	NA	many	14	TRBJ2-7	TGTGCCAGCAGCCTAATACCTTTCCCCTACGAGCAGTACTTC	CASSLIPFPYEQYF
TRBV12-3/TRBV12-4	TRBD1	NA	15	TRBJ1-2	TGTGCCAGCAGTGACTGGGACAGGGGTAACTATGGCTACACCTTC	CASSDWDRGNYGYTF
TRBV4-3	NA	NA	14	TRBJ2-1	TGCGCCAGCAGCCAAGGTGCGGACACATATGAGCAGTTCTTC	CASSQGADTYEQFF
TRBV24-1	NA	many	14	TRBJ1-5	TGTGCCACCAGTGACCACACGAGGACTCAGCCCCAGCATTTT	CATSDHTRTQPQHF